This T cell receptor (beta chain) appears in the sequencing data of a study of CD8+ T cells in alopecia areata. Across the study: Grafts of skin from C3H/HeJ donors aged about 6-13 months with spontaneous alopecia went to female C3H/HeJ mice aged roughly 7-11 weeks.

Cells that came from pooled cutaneous lymph nodes were sorted using CD4, CD8alpha, NKG2D, NKG2ACE and other markers. V lost 0 bases, J lost 3 bases, and 3 bases stayed unmatched. The CDR3 extends over 14 amino acids. CDR1 is GKSSPN and CDR2 is SITVG in the germline V gene. Sequencing used cDNA as its template, made by extracting RNA and reverse transcribing it. Profiled with immunoSEQ multiplex PCR; TCRdb holds only in-frame clones, not every one. The specimen has more than 250,000 clones, none found just once. With respect to this clone: Its target is unknown. Gene names denote mouse genes. Coverage ceases 4 residues before the CDR3 finishes, and the germline J gene fills in the end.

General study findings and limits: Tissue-resident alphabeta T cells belonging to normal skin likewise get sequenced within scalp specimens. Higher clonality was seen in lesional scalp than in normal scalp, especially in alopecia totalis/universalis.

The clonotype was recovered from a C3H/HeJ mouse with alopecia areata. The strain is characterized by the MHC haplotype H2-k. V gene TRBV31 combines with J gene TRBJ2-5; 7 bases are a match to TRBD2. The sample was CD4+ T cells sorted from a lymph node. The CDR3 bases that were read are TGTGCCTGGAGTCTCGCACTGGGGCAAGAC. Amino acids: CAWSLALGQD. The entire CDR3 reads CAWSLALGQDTQYF.